This T cell receptor beta chain was documented in a study of cytomegalovirus exposure and HLA in healthy donors. Study-level points and caveats: Based on reports, TCR beta sequences accurately predicted HLA-A and HLA-B alleles for most subjects. For most TCR beta V segments, an earlier analysis put the productive rate at about 90% or about 30% of the time.

The V gene's germline CDR1 is MGHRA and CDR2 YSYEKL. The CDR3 contains 15 residues. Trimming cost V 2 bases and J 3 bases, with 14 bases left between them. The PCR contained 60 Vbeta and 13 Jbeta primers. Using immunoSEQ multiplex PCR, the repertoire was profiled, and TCRdb retains in-frame clones only, with some absent. The sample records about 140,000 clones, roughly four fifths being singletons. Remarks on this clone: The antigen is unknown.

The clonotype was recovered from a man in his late teens or twenties in good health and CMV-seropositive. What was sequenced was PBMCs. The chain carries TRBV4-1 and TRBJ2-7; tentatively, D is TRBD1 (5 bases). This chain's CDR3 is CASSQSPDTNYEQYF. CDR3 nucleotides: TGCGCCAGCAGCCAATCACCGGACACTAACTACGAGCAGTACTTC.